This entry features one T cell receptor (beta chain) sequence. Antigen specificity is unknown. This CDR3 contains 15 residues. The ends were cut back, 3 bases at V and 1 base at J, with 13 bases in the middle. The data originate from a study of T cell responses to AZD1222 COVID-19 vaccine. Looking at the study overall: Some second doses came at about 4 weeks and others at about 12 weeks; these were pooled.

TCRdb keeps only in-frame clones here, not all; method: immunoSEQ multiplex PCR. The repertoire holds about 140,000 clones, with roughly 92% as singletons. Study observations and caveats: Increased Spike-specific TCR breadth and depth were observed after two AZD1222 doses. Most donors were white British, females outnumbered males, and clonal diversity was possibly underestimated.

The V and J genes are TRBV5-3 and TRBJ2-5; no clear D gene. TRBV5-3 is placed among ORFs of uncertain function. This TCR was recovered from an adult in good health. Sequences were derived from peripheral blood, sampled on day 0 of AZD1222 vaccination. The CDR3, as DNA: TGTGCCAGAAGCTACTGGCACTCCTCCCAAGAGACCCAGTACTTC. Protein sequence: CARSYWHSSQETQYF.